This entry lists 18 T cell receptor beta chains sequenced from one sample in a study of shared clonotypes between healthy human individuals (dated by TCRdb to about 2020). Receptor amplification or capture employed the immunoSEQ multiplex PCR assay. The clones in this table, taken by TCRdb from immuneACCESS, are in-frame only. Not every clone is retained; where verified, under half of the shortfall comes from an unresolved V gene, and the cause of the rest is unknown. The sample table records about 960,000 clones; roughly 72% of these occur just once. Roughly 1.5% of the sample belongs to the ten largest clones. Sequencing used memory CD4+ T cells sorted from blood. The cell subset or site label on this specimen signifies: CD45RA-negative fraction. Receptors were obtained from a man aged 18 to 30 in good health.

J is TRBJ2-5 and V is TRBV6-1, with D perhaps matching TRBD1 (6 bases). Between the trimmed V and J ends, which lost 7 bases and 4 bases, there was a span of 10 bases. The CDR3 contains 12 residues. CDR1 and CDR2 from the germline V gene are MNHNS and SASEGT. The CDR3 coding sequence is TGTGCCAGCAAGGGGGACGGAGAGACCCAGTACTTC. Residues: CASKGDGETQYF.

This clone was observed a handful of times. This chain uses TRBV28 with TRBJ1-1, with D possibly TRBD1 on 5 matching bases. Trimming left V 5 bases short and J 2 bases short, with 9 bases between. This CDR3 has 13 residues. Germline CDR1 reads MDHEN; CDR2 reads SYDVKM. CDR3 DNA sequence: TGTGCCAGCAGTGGGGGACTTAACACTGAAGCTTTCTTT. Protein: CASSGGLNTEAFF.

The rearrangement uses TRBV7-2 and TRBJ1-1; D not resolved. V was cut by 8 bases and J by 6 bases, with 16 bases left in between. The CDR3 is 13 amino acids. CDR1 is SGHTA and CDR2 is FQGNSA in the germline V gene. CDR3 sequence: CASHRGGLAEAFF. Here the CDR3 DNA reads TGTGCCAGCCATCGAGGCGGGTTGGCTGAAGCTTTCTTT. Full variable domain (rest looked up from reference TRBV7-2 and TRBJ1-1): GAGVSQSPSNKVTEKGKDVELRCDPISGHTALYWYRQSLGQGLEFLIYFQGNSAPDKSGLPSDRFSAERTGGSVSTLTIQRTQQEDSAVYLCASHRGGLAEAFFGQGTRLTVV.

The CDR3, as DNA: TGTGCCAGCAGTGAAGGGGACAGGGTTGTCGAGCAGTACTTC. Protein: CASSEGDRVVEQYF. The rearrangement joins TRBV6-1 to TRBJ2-7; 9 bases agree with TRBD1. Germline CDR1 MNHNS, CDR2 SASEGT. The CDR3 is 14 amino acids. V shed 1 base and J 6 bases; nucleotides not matched to a gene: 4.

The chain couples TRBV11-1 to TRBJ1-1; 7 bases line up with TRBD1. The CDR3 covers 17 residues. Germline trimming cut 0 bases from V and 4 bases from J; bases unmatched to any gene: 11. Germline values: CDR1 SGHAT, CDR2 FQDESV (reference sequence). The CDR3 region is CASSLARAKGAGTEAFF. The CDR3 DNA sequence: TGTGCCAGCAGCTTAGCCCGGGCGAAGGGGGCGGGCACTGAAGCTTTCTTT.

This chain uses TRBV5-4 with TRBJ1-1, with D possibly matching TRBD1 (5 bases). Per germline, CDR1 SGHNT and CDR2 YYREEE (reference sequence). Trimming removed 0 bases at V and 6 bases at J, with 12 bases between. There are 14 residues in the CDR3. This chain's CDR3 is CASSLGAGWAEAFF. CDR3 nucleotides: TGTGCCAGCAGCTTGGGGGCAGGGTGGGCTGAAGCTTTCTTT.

This chain joins TRBV15 and TRBJ2-7, with TRBD2 identical over 14 bases. The CDR3 has 15 residues. From germline, CDR1 is LNHNV and CDR2 YYDKDF (reference sequence). V shed 5 bases, J shed 6 bases, and the junction held 6 bases outside the gene matches. The CDR3 DNA reads TGTGCCACCAGCGATCCGACTAGCGGGGGGGGCGAGCAGTACTTC. Encoded protein: CATSDPTSGGGEQYF.

This chain joins TRBV7-3 and TRBJ1-1; the D is unclear. Between the trimmed V and J ends, which lost 2 bases and 2 bases, there was a span of 9 bases. Germline values: CDR1 SGHTA, CDR2 FQGTGA. The CDR3 is 14 amino acids. The CDR3 spells CASSLGNTNTEAFF. The CDR3 nucleotides are TGTGCCAGCAGCTTAGGCAACACTAACACTGAAGCTTTCTTT. Full variable domain (rest looked up from reference TRBV7-3 and TRBJ1-1): GAGVSQTPSNKVTEKGKYVELRCDPISGHTALYWYRQSLGQGPEFLIYFQGTGAADDSGLPNDRFFAVRPEGSVSTLKIQRTERGDSAVYLCASSLGNTNTEAFFGQGTRLTVV.

The chain joins TRBV2 to TRBJ1-1, with TRBD1 as a possible D gene (6 bases). CDR1 is SNHLY and CDR2 is FYNNEI in the germline V gene. The CDR3 spans 15 residues. The V and J ends lost 4 bases and 0 bases respectively, with 12 bases between them. CDR3 DNA: TGTGCCAGCAGTGGACCCAGGGGCTTGAACACTGAAGCTTTCTTT. It codes for CASSGPRGLNTEAFF. The variable domain in full, completed from reference TRBV2 and TRBJ1-1, reads EPEVTQTPSHQVTQMGQEVILRCVPISNHLYFYWYRQILGQKVEFLVSFYNNEISEKSEIFDDQFSVERPDGSNFTLKIRSTKLEDSAMYFCASSGPRGLNTEAFFGQGTRLTVV.

This clone was observed once. The rearrangement joins TRBV9 to TRBJ1-6; weak D call: TRBD1 (6 bases). Trimming stripped 3 bases from V and 10 bases from J, with 14 bases between. Germline V gene sequence: CDR1 SGDLS, CDR2 YYNGEE. The CDR3 has 14 residues. The CDR3 DNA is TGTGCCAGCAGCGGAGGGGGTCAGGGATCACCCCTCCACTTT. Protein: CASSGGGQGSPLHF.

The chain links TRBV5-4 to TRBJ2-2, with D possibly matching TRBD1 (5 bases). V was clipped by 4 bases and J by 4 bases, with 11 bases between them. CDR3 length equals 14 residues. In germline, CDR1 is SGHNT, CDR2 YYREEE (reference sequence). The CDR3 region has the DNA TGTGCCAGCAGCCTTAGGGGTGGCACCGGGGAGCTGTTTTTT. This codes for CASSLRGGTGELFF.

The genes are TRBV11-2 and TRBJ2-7; 7 bases align to TRBD1. The germline CDR1 and CDR2 sequences are SGHAT and FQNNGV. The CDR3 runs 15 residues. V shed 5 bases and J 1 base; nucleotides not matched to a gene: 8. CDR3 residues: CASSRPGQESYEQYF. The CDR3 nucleotides read TGTGCCAGCAGCCGTCCCGGACAGGAGTCCTACGAGCAGTACTTC.

The rearrangement joins TRBV4-3 to TRBJ1-1; maybe TRBD1 (5 bases). The length of the CDR3 is 16 residues. The germline V gene encodes CDR1 LGHNA and CDR2 YSLEER. V shed 0 bases and J shed 1 base, with 12 bases lying between them. This chain's CDR3 is CASSQETGRANTEAFF. CDR3 nucleotide sequence: TGCGCCAGCAGCCAAGAAACGGGCAGGGCGAACACTGAAGCTTTCTTT.

This chain uses TRBV18 with TRBJ2-5; D possibly corresponds to TRBD1 (6 bases). Trimming shortened V by 6 bases and J by 5 bases, and 13 bases separated the two germline ends. This CDR3 is built from 13 residues. CDR1 is KGHSH and CDR2 is LQKENI in the germline V gene. CDR3 amino acids: CASSERQAETQYF. CDR3 bases: TGTGCCAGCTCGGAACGACAGGCGGAGACCCAGTACTTC.

The J gene is TRBJ1-3, the V gene TRBV29-1; no clear D gene. CDR3 length: 13 residues. Germline V gene data show CDR1 as SQVTM and CDR2 as ANQGSEA. With 4 bases removed from V and 4 bases from J, the gap between germline ends came to 11 bases. The CDR3 spells CSVGGLAGNTIYF. The CDR3 nucleotides read TGCAGCGTTGGAGGTCTGGCAGGAAACACCATATATTTT.

The rearrangement uses TRBV25-1 and TRBJ2-2, with 10 bases fitting TRBD2. The CDR3 spans 17 residues. The ends lost 4 bases at V and 5 bases at J; junction bases unmatched: 10. Germline loops: CDR1 MGHDK, CDR2 SYGVNS. The CDR3 sequence: CASSGQGAGGRTGELFF. CDR3 coding DNA: TGTGCCAGCAGTGGCCAGGGAGCGGGAGGGAGGACCGGGGAGCTGTTTTTT.

The chain joins TRBV7-6 to TRBJ2-2, with 7 bases identical to TRBD2. Germline values: CDR1 SGHVS, CDR2 FNYEAQ. The V gene end was trimmed by 5 bases and the J gene end by 4 bases; junction bases not matched to a gene: 10. The CDR3 extends over 16 amino acids. The CDR3 DNA reads TGTGCCAGCAGCCTACGAACAAGGGAGGGCACCGGGGAGCTGTTTTTT. Residues: CASSLRTREGTGELFF.

This clone was seen only once. The chain uses TRBV15 and TRBJ2-2; no clear D gene. The germline V gene has CDR1 LNHNV and CDR2 YYDKDF (reference sequence). V lost 0 bases and J lost 2, with 10 bases in between. The CDR3 contains 16 residues. In DNA form, the CDR3 reads TGTGCCACCAGCAGAGATTGGCCTTCTAACACCGGGGAGCTGTTTTTT. Amino acid sequence: CATSRDWPSNTGELFF.